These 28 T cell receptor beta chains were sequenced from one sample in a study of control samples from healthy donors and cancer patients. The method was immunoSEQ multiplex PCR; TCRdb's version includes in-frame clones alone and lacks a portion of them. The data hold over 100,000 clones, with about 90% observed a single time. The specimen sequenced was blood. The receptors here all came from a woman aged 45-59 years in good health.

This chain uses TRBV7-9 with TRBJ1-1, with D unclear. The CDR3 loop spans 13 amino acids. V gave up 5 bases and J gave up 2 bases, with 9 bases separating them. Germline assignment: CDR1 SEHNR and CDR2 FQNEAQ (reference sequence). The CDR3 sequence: CASSEMRNTEAFF. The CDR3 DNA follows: TGTGCCAGCAGCGAGATGCGAAACACTGAAGCTTTCTTT.

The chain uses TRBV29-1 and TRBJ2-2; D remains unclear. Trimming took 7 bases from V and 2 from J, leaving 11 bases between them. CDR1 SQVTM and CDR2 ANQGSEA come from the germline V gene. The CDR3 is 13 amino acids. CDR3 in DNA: TGCAGCGCCCCGGGTCCTAACACCGGGGAGCTGTTTTTT. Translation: CSAPGPNTGELFF.

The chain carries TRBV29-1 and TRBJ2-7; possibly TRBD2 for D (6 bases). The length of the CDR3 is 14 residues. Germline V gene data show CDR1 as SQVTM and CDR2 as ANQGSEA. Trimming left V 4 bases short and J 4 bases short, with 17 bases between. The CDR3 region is CSVAPGLSGYEQYF. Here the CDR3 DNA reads TGCAGCGTTGCTCCGGGACTGTCGGGGTACGAGCAGTACTTC.

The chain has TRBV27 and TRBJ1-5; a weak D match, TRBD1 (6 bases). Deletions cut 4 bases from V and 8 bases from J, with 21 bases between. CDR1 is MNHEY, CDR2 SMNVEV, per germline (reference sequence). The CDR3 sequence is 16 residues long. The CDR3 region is CASSSMRFGGSEPQHF. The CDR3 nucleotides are TGTGCCAGCAGTTCCATGAGGTTCGGGGGCTCTGAGCCCCAGCATTTT.

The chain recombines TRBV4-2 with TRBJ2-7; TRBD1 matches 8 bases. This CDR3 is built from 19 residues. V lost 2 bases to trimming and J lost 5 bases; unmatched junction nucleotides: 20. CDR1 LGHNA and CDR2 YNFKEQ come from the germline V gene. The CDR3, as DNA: TGTGCCAGCAGCCAAAGGTTAAACAGGGGGTACACCCTTGGCCACGAGCAGTACTTC. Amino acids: CASSQRLNRGYTLGHEQYF.

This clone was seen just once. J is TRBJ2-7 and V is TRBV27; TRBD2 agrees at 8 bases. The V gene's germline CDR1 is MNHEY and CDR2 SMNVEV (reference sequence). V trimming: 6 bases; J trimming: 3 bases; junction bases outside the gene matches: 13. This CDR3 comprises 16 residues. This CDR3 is CASSPIAGSASYEQYF. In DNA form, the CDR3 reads TGTGCCAGCAGCCCCATAGCGGGGTCAGCGAGCTACGAGCAGTACTTC.

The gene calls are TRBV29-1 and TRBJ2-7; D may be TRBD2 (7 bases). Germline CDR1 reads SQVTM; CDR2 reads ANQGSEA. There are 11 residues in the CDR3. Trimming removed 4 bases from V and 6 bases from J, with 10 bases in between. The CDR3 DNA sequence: TGCAGCGTTGCGGGGGGCGGCGAGCAGTACTTC. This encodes CSVAGGGEQYF.

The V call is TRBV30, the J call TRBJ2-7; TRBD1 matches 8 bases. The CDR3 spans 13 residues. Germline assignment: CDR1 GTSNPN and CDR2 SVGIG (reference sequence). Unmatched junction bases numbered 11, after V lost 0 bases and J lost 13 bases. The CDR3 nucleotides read TGTGCCTGGAGTGTAATACTCAGGGGACAGGACTACTTC. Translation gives CAWSVILRGQDYF.

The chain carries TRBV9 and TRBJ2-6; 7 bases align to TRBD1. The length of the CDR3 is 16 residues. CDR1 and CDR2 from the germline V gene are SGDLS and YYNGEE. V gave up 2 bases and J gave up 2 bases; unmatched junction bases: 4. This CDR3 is CASSVLTGTGANVLTF. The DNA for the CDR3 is TGTGCCAGCAGCGTCCTGACAGGGACTGGGGCCAACGTCCTGACTTTC.

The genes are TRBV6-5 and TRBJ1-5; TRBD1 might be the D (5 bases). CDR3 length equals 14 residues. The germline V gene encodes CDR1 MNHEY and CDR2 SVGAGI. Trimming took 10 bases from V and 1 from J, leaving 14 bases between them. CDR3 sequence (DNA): TGTGCCACTGGGCGGGACGAAAGCAATCAGCCCCAGCATTTT. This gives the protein CATGRDESNQPQHF.

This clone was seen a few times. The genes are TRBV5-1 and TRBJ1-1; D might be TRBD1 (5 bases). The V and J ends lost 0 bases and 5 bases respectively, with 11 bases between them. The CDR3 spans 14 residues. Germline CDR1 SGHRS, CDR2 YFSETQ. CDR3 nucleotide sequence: TGCGCCAGCAGCTTGGCCAGGGTTAGAACTGAAGCTTTCTTT. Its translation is CASSLARVRTEAFF.

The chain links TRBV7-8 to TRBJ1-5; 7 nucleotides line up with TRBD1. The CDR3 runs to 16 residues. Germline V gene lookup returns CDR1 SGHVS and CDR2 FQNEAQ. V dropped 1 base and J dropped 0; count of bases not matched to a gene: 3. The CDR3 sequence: CASSLEGQNSNQPQHF. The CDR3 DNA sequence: TGTGCCAGCAGCTTAGAGGGACAGAATAGCAATCAGCCCCAGCATTTT.

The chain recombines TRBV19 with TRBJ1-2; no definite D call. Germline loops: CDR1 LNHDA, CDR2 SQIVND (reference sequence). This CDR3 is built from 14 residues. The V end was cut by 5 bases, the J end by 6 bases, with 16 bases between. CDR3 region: CASSSKGLVNGYTF. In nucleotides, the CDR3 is TGTGCCAGTAGTTCGAAAGGGTTGGTGAATGGCTACACCTTC. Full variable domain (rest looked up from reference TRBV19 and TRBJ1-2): DGGITQSPKYLFRKEGQNVTLSCEQNLNHDAMYWYRQDPGQGLRLIYYSQIVNDFQKGDIAEGYSVSREKKESFPLTVTSAQKNPTAFYLCASSSKGLVNGYTFGSGTRLTVV.

The DNA of the CDR3 is TGTGCCAGCAGCGCTTCGGTAACAGCAGGGCTCCACTTT. Its protein is CASSASVTAGLHF. The chain uses TRBV5-6 and TRBJ1-6; D is perhaps TRBD1 (5 bases). Germline loops: CDR1 SGHDT, CDR2 YYEEEE. The CDR3 covers 13 residues. V was trimmed by 4 bases and J by 16 bases, leaving 18 bases between them.

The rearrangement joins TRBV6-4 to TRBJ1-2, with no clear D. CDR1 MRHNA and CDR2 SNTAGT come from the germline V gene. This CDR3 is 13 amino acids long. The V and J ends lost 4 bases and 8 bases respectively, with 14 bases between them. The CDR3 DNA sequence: TGTGCCAGCAGTGCGGATCTTTTAGGGGGCTACACCTTC. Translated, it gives CASSADLLGGYTF.

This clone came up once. The CDR3 sequence: CASSLALGAAEAFF. The CDR3 DNA sequence: TGTGCCAGCAGCTTAGCGCTCGGGGCTGCTGAAGCTTTCTTT. The chain has TRBV7-9 and TRBJ1-1, with D perhaps TRBD1 (5 bases). V was trimmed by 0 bases and J by 6 bases, leaving 11 bases between them. The V gene's germline CDR1 is SEHNR and CDR2 FQNEAQ (reference sequence). The CDR3 totals 14 residues. Full variable domain (outside the CDR3, taken from reference TRBV7-9 and TRBJ1-1): DTGVSQNPRHKITKRGQNVTFRCDPISEHNRLYWYRQTLGQGPEFLTYFQNEAQLEKSRLLSDRFSAERPKGSFSTLEIQRTEQGDSAMYLCASSLALGAAEAFFGQGTRLTVV.

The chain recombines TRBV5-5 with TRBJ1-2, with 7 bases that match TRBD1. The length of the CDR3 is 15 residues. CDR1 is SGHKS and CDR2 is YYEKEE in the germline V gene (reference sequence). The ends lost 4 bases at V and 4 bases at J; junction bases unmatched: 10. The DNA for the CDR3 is TGTGCCAGCAGCCCCCAGGGGGGACTCGGCTATGGCTACACCTTC. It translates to CASSPQGGLGYGYTF.

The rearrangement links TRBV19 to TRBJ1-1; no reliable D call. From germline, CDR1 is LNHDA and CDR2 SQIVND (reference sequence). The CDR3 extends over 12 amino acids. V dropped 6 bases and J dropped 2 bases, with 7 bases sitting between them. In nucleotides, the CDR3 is TGTGCCAGTAGGTACAGTAACACTGAAGCTTTCTTT. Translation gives CASRYSNTEAFF.

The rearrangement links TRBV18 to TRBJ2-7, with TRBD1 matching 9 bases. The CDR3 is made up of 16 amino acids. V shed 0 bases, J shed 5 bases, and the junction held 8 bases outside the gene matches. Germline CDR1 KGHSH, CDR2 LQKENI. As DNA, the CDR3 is TGTGCCAGCTCACCACCAGGACAGGGGCGGGGAAACGAGCAGTACTTC. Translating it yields CASSPPGQGRGNEQYF.

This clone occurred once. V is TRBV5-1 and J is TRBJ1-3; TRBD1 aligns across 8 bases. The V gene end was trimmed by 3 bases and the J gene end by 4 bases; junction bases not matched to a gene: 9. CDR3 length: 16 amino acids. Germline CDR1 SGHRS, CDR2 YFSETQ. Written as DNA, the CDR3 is TGCGCCAGCAGCTCTCGCACAGGGGGGTCGGGAAACACCATATATTTT. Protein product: CASSSRTGGSGNTIYF.

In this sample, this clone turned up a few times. The CDR3 reads CASSSVSGGTTGELFF. As DNA, the CDR3 is TGTGCCAGCAGCTCTGTATCAGGCGGTACCACCGGGGAGCTGTTTTTT. V and J are TRBV7-8 and TRBJ2-2, with D hard to call. The CDR3 is 16 residues long. V lost 4 bases and J lost 4, with 16 bases in between. In germline, CDR1 is SGHVS, CDR2 FQNEAQ. Full variable domain (outside the CDR3, taken from reference TRBV7-8 and TRBJ2-2): GAGVSQSPRYKVAKRGQDVALRCDPISGHVSLFWYQQALGQGPEFLTYFQNEAQLDKSGLPSDRFFAERPEGSVSTLKIQRTQQEDSAVYLCASSSVSGGTTGELFFGEGSRLTVL.

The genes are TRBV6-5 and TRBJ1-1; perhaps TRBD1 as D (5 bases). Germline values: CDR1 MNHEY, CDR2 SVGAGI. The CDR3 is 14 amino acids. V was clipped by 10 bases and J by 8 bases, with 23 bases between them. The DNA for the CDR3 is TGTGCCATTACTCAAACCCACAGCGGGGGGGAAGCTTTCTTT. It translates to CAITQTHSGGEAFF.

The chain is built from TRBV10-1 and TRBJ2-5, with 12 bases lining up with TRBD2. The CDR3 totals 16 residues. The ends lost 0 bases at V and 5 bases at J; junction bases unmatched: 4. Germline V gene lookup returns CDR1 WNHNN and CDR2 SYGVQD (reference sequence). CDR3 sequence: CASSESRLAGVETQYF. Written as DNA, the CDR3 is TGCGCCAGCAGTGAGTCCCGACTAGCGGGAGTTGAGACCCAGTACTTC.

In nucleotides, the CDR3 is TGTGCCAGCGGGCCTAGCGGTTCACACACAGATACGCAGTATTTT. Translation gives CASGPSGSHTDTQYF. The rearrangement uses TRBV28 and TRBJ2-3; 7 bases are shared with TRBD2. CDR1 is MDHEN, CDR2 SYDVKM, per germline. V was clipped by 8 bases and J by 2 bases; unmatched bases: 10. The CDR3 is made up of 15 amino acids.

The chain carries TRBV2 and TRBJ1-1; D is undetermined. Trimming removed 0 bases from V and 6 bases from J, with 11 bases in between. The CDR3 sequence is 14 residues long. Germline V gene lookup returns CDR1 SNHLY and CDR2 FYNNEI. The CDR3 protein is CASSEARRTSEAFF. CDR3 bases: TGTGCCAGCAGTGAAGCTCGGAGGACGTCTGAAGCTTTCTTT.

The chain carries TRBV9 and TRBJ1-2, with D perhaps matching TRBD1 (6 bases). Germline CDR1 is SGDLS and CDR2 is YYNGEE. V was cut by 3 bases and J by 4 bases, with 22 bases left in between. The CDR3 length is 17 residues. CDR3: CASSEGGRRKGGYGYTF. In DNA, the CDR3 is TGTGCCAGCAGCGAGGGAGGTCGGAGGAAGGGGGGCTATGGCTACACCTTC.

The CDR3 nucleotides read TGTGCCAGCAGTCGACAGGGCTCTGGAAACACCATATATTTT. This sequence encodes CASSRQGSGNTIYF. The gene calls are TRBV27 and TRBJ1-3; 7 bases match TRBD1. Germline V lookup: CDR1 MNHEY, CDR2 SMNVEV (reference sequence). CDR3 length: 14 residues. The V segment lost 5 bases and the J segment 0 bases; nucleotides outside the gene matches: 1.

The CDR3 loop is CASSYSPLQATNEKLFF. CDR3 in DNA: TGTGCCAGCAGTTACTCGCCACTACAGGCAACTAATGAAAAACTGTTTTTT. The V gene is TRBV6-2 or TRBV6-3, the J gene TRBJ1-4; a possible D gene is TRBD1 (5 bases). The CDR3 has 17 residues. The germline CDR1 and CDR2 sequences are MNHEY and SVGEGT. The V gene lost 0 bases and the J gene lost 0 bases, with 11 bases spanning the gap.